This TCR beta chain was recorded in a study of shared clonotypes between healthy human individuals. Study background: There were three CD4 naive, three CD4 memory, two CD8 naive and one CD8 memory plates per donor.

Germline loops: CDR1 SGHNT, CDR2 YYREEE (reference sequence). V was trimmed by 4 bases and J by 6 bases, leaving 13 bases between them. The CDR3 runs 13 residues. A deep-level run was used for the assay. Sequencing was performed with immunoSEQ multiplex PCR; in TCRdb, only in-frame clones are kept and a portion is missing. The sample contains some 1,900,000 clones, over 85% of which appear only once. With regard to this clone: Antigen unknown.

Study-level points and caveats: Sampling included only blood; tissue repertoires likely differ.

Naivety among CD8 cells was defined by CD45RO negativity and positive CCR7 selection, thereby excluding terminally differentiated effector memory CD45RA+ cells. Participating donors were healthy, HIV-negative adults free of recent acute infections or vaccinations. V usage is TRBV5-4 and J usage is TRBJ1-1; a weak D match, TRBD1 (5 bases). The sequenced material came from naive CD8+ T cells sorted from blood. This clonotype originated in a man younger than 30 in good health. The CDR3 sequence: CASSGGGLPEAFF. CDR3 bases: TGTGCCAGCAGCGGGGGGGGGTTACCTGAAGCTTTCTTT. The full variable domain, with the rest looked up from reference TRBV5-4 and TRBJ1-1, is ETGVTQSPTHLIKTRGQQVTLRCSSQSGHNTVSWYQQALGQGPQFIFQYYREEENGRGNFPPRFSGLQFPNYSSELNVNALELDDSALYLCASSGGGLPEAFFGQGTRLTVV.